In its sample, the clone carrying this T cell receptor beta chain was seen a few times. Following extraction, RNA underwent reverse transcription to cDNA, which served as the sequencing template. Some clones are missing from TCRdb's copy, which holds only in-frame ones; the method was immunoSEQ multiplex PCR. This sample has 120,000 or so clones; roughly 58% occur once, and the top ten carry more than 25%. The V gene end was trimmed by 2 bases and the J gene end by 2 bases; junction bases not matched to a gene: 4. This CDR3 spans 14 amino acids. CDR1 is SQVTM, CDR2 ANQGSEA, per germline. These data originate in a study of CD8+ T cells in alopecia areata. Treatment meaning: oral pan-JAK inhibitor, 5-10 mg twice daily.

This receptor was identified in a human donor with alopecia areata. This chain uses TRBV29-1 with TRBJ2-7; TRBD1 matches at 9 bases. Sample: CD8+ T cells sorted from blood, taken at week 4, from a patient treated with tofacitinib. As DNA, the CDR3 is TGCAGCGTTGAATGGGACAGGGCGCCCTACGAGCAGTACTTC. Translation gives CSVEWDRAPYEQYF.